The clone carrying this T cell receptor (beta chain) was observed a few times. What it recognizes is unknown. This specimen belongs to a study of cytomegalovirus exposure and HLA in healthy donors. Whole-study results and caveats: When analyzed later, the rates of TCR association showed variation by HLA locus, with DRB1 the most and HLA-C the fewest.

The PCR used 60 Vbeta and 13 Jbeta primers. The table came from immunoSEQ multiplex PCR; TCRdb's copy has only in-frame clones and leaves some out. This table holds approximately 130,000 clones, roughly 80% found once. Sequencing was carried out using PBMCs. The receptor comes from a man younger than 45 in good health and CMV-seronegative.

The CDR3 protein is CASSLGLKTGYTF. CDR3 nucleotide sequence: TGTGCCAGCAGCTTGGGACTGAAGACGGGCTACACCTTC. V is TRBV5-6 and J is TRBJ1-2, with unresolved D. The CDR3 loop spans 13 amino acids. Germline V lookup: CDR1 SGHDT, CDR2 YYEEEE. Trimming removed 0 bases from V and 8 bases from J, with 11 bases in between.